This note documents a single TCR beta chain sequence. As processed by the authors: Amplified reference gene primers provided the basis for estimating nucleated cell counts. Data came from immunoSEQ multiplex PCR; TCRdb stores just in-frame clones and leaves some out. From that table come the V and J calls and clone size; the DNA was used to work out D and trimming. The sample lists about 190,000 clones, roughly 90% occurring once. V dropped 4 bases and J dropped 5; count of bases not matched to a gene: 4. CDR1 is ENHRY and CDR2 is SYGVKD in the germline V gene. This CDR3 is built from 14 residues. This sample stems from a study of blood T cell repertoires in COVID-19. In the study overall: Italy, Spain and the United States were the sources of the convalescent and acute COVID-19 samples. T cells, B-cell-depleted T cells, or PBMCs provided the cDNA or gDNA that served as material.

The receptor's source is a man in his forties or fifties with acute or convalescent COVID-19. This sequence joins TRBV10-3 and TRBJ2-1; TRBD2 agrees at 8 bases. Sequencing used peripheral blood. The CDR3 protein is CAISGLAGHNEQFF. CDR3 coding DNA: TGTGCCATCAGTGGTCTAGCGGGCCACAATGAGCAGTTCTTC.